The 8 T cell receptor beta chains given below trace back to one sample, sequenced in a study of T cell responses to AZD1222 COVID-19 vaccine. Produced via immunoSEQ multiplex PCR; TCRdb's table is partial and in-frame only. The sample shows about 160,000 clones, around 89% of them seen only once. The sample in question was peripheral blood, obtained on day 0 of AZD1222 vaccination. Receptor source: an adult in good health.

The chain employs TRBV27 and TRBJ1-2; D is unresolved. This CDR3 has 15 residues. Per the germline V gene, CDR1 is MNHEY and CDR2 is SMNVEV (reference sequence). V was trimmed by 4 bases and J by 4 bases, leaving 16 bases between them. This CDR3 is CASSSKPAPGYGYTF. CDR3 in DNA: TGTGCCAGCAGTTCGAAACCGGCACCGGGCTATGGCTACACCTTC.

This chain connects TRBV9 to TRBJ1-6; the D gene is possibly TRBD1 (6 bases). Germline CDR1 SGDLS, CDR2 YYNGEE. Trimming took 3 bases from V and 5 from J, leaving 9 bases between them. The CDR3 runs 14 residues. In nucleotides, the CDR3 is TGTGCCAGCAGCGGCCGGGACAATAATTCACCCCTCCACTTT. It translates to CASSGRDNNSPLHF. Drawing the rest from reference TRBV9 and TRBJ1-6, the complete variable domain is DSGVTQTPKHLITATGQRVTLRCSPRSGDLSVYWYQQSLDQGLQFLIQYYNGEERAKGNILERFSAQQFPDLHSELNLSSLELGDSALYFCASSGRDNNSPLHFGNGTRLTVT.

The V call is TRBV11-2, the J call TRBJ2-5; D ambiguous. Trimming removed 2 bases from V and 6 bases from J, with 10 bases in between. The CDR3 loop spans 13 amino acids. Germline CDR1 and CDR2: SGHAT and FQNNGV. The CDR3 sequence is CASSLTGMKTQYF. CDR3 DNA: TGTGCCAGCAGCTTAACGGGCATGAAGACCCAGTACTTC.

As DNA, the CDR3 is TGTGCCAGCAGCCCGGGACAGAGACTACCTTTAGCCAAAAACATTCAGTACTTC. Translation gives CASSPGQRLPLAKNIQYF. The chain employs TRBV27 and TRBJ2-4; 7 nucleotides agree with TRBD1. Trimming cost V 6 bases and J 0 bases; bases outside gene matches: 14. CDR1 MNHEY and CDR2 SMNVEV come from the germline V gene (reference sequence). The CDR3 loop spans 18 amino acids.

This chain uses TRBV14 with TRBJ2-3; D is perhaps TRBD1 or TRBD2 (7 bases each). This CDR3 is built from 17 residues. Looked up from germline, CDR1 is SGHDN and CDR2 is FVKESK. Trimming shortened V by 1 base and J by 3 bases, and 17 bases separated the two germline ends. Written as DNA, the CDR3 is TGTGCCAGCAGCCAAGTTCTGGGCAGGGGGGGAACAGATACGCAGTATTTT. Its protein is CASSQVLGRGGTDTQYF. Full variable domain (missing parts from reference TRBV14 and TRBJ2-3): EAGVTQFPSHSVIEKGQTVTLRCDPISGHDNLYWYRRVMGKEIKFLLHFVKESKQDESGMPNNRFLAERTGGTYSTLKVQPAELEDSGVYFCASSQVLGRGGTDTQYFGPGTRLTVL.

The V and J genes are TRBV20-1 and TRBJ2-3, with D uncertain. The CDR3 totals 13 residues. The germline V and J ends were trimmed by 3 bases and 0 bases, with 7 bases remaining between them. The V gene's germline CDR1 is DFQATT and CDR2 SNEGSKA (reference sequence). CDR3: CSASGQSTDTQYF. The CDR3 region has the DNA TGCAGTGCTAGTGGTCAGAGCACAGATACGCAGTATTTT.

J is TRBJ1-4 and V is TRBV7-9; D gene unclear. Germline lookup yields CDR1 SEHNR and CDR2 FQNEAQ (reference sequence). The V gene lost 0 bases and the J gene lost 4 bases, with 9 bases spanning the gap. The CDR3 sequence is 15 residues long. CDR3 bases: TGTGCCAGCAGCTTAGCCAGGAGGAATAATGAAAAACTGTTTTTT. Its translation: CASSLARRNNEKLFF.

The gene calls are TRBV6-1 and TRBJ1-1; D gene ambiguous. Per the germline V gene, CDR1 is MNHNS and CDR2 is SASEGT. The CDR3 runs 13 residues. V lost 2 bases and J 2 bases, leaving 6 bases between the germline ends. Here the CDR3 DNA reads TGTGCCAGCAGTGAACGTCCTAACACTGAAGCTTTCTTT. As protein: CASSERPNTEAFF.